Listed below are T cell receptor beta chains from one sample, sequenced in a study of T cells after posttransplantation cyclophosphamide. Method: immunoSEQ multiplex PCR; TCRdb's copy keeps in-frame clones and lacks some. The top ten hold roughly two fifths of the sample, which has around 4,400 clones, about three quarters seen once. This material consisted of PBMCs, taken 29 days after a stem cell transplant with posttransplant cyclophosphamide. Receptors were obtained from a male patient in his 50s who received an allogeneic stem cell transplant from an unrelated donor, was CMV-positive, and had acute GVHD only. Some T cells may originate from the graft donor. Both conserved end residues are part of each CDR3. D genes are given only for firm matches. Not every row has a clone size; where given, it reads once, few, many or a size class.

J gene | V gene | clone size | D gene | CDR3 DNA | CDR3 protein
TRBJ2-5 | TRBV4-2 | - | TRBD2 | TGTGCCAGCAGCCCTTCCGCGGGGGGCCGCCCGAGCGTTGCAGAGACCCAGTACTTC | CASSPSAGGRPSVAETQYF
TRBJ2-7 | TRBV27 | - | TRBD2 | TGTGCCAGCAGTGCTAGCGGGGGGGCTTCCCACGAGCAGTACTTC | CASSASGGASHEQYF
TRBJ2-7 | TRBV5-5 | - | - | TGTGCCAGCAGCCATGCCCCTACGGGGGAAAGCTCCTACGAGCAGTACTTC | CASSHAPTGESSYEQYF
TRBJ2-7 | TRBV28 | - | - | TGTGCCAGCAGGGAAGGGGCAGGGTGGTACGAGCAGTACTTC | CASREGAGWYEQYF
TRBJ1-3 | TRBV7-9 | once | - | TGTGCCAGCAGCTTAATGTCGACTTCTGGAAACACCATATATTTT | CASSLMSTSGNTIYF
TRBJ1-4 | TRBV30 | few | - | TGTGCCACACGACTGAGAGGAAATGAAAAACTGTTTTTT | CATRLRGNEKLFF
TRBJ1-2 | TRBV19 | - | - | TGTGCCAGTAGTATGTGGGGAGGCTATGGCTACACCTTC | CASSMWGGYGYTF
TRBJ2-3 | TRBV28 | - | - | TGTGCCAGCAGTCACCCCCCCTCGACTAGAACAGATACGCAGTATTTT | CASSHPPSTRTDTQYF
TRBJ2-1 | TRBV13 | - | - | TGTGCCAGCAGCCCCGCCAGGGGCCCTAACAATGAGCAGTTCTTC | CASSPARGPNNEQFF
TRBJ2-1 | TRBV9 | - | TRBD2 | TGTGCCAGCAGCCACCCGGGACTAGCGGGGGGGCTCTCCTACAATGAGCAGTTCTTC | CASSHPGLAGGLSYNEQFF
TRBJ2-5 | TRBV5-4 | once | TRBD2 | TGTGCCAGCAGCCACGGGACTAGCGGGCGTCGGGAGACCCAGTACTTC | CASSHGTSGRRETQYF
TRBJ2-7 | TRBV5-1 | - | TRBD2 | TGCGCCAGCAGCCCGGGGCTAGCGGGCGAACCCTACGAGCAGTACTTC | CASSPGLAGEPYEQYF
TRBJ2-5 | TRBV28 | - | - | TGTGCCGGAGCCCCTGACGGAGGGGAGACCCAGTACTTC | CAGAPDGGETQYF
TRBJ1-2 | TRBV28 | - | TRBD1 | TGTGCCAGCAGTTTAGAAATCCAGGGGGCAGGGGGCTACACCTTC | CASSLEIQGAGGYTF
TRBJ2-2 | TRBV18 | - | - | TGTGCCAGCTCACCGTCGTTTGTCACCGGGGAGCTGTTTTTT | CASSPSFVTGELFF
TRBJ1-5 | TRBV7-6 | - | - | TGTGCCAGCACCATCCAGGTGGGTTCCCGAGGGCAGCCCCAGCATTTT | CASTIQVGSRGQPQHF
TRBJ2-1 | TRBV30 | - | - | TGTGCCTGGAGTTCGGGGTATGAGCAGTTCTTC | CAWSSGYEQFF
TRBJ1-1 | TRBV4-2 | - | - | TGTGCCAGCAGCCTGGGGCACCAGAACACTGAAGCTTTCTTT | CASSLGHQNTEAFF